This T cell receptor (beta chain) originates from a study of regulatory T cells in long-lasting Graves disease. Study information: Patients met the persistent Graves' disease definition after over 5 years of antithyroid drugs with positive TSH receptor antibodies.

A few counts support this clonotype. The antigen remains undetermined. For TCR beta, libraries came from iRepertoire HTBI primers and Arm-PCR of CDR3 regions. TCRdb ran MiXCR on the multiplex PCR reads and lists one entry per CDR3 protein. The sample has hundreds of thousands of distinct CDR3 sequences; less than 25% are singletons. Overall study findings and caveats: Small sample size may have lowered accuracy. The TCR repertoire of persistent Graves' patients was less diverse than that of newly diagnosed ones.

Time point given: persistent/refractory GD, antithyroid drugs over 5 years with positive TRAb. The TCR library used RNA extracted from PBMCs. The CDR3 is 16 amino acids. The V gene's germline CDR1 is SGHVS and CDR2 FQNEAQ. The V and J ends lost 1 base and 0 bases, in that order; junction bases with no gene match: 5. This specimen was peripheral blood mononuclear cells (PBMCs), taken when the disease was refractory, from a patient treated with antithyroid drugs. The chain employs TRBV7-8 and TRBJ1-2, with 7 bases lining up with TRBD1. The receptor comes from a female donor with Graves disease. Here the CDR3 DNA reads TGTGCCAGCAGCTTAGGGACAGGATCTCCTAACTATGGCTACACCTTC. This encodes CASSLGTGSPNYGYTF. Full variable domain (missing parts from reference TRBV7-8 and TRBJ1-2): GAGVSQSPRYKVAKRGQDVALRCDPISGHVSLFWYQQALGQGPEFLTYFQNEAQLDKSGLPSDRFFAERPEGSVSTLKIQRTQQEDSAVYLCASSLGTGSPNYGYTFGSGTRLTVV.